This entry concerns a single T cell receptor (beta chain). Its antigen is still unknown. No quality values exist for individual bases; no much larger clone is one base distant. Donors were healthy HIV-negative adults with no recently reported acute infections or vaccinations. All donors were Caucasian adults living in Nashville, Tennessee, USA. CD4+ T cells were enriched by magnetic negative selection; naive cells were then positively selected on CD45RA, and the negative fraction formed the memory subset. Blood was obtained by leukapheresis, after which PBMCs were separated by Ficoll-Histopaque density gradient centrifugation and cryopreserved in liquid nitrogen vapor phase. Analytical flow cytometry was used to check the purity and quantity of each magnetically sorted T cell population. Each sorted fraction had its genomic DNA isolated and then quantified by UV absorbance on a Nanodrop 2000c. The data belong to a study of shared clonotypes between healthy human individuals (TCRdb year 2020). Notes on the research overall: A few men and a couple of women, aged 18 to 49 years, made up the cohort. Per donor, three plates each were used for CD4 naive and CD4 memory, two for CD8 naive, and one for CD8 memory. The study deeply sequenced blood TCR repertoires of five healthy adults to estimate repertoire size and the extent of clonotype sharing between individuals. To increase sequencing depth and limit assay-specific biases, different laboratories used diverse techniques to prepare libraries and sequence TCR repertoires. Leukapheresis yielded between about 0.85 and 9 billion PBMCs per donor. The study at large found these results: Naive subsets generally had larger estimated clonotype richness than memory subsets did. Across a handful of donors, approximately 5% of naive CD4, approximately 3.6% of naive CD8, approximately 2.5% of memory CD4, and around 0.4% of memory CD8 clonotypes were shared. Rarefaction of sorted-subset datasets indicated incomplete sequencing despite the large sequencing depth. Based on pairwise subsampling, the degree of clonotype sharing among donors was expected to be affected by sequencing depth. The small number of donors limited the genetic and exposure-history diversity represented. Compared with non-shared clonotypes, the clonotypes found in all four sorted-subset donors had higher generation probabilities. Sampling was limited to blood, and TCR repertoires in tissue likely differ from TCR repertoires in blood.

TCR CDR3 regions were amplified from genomic DNA by multiplex PCR using the deep immunoSEQ assay. For each cell subset, the extracted genomic DNA was distributed evenly across all wells of several immunoSEQ 96-well plates, and each plate served as one replicate. For sorted subsets, approximately 210 ng genomic DNA, equal to tens of thousands of T cell genomes, was loaded into each replicate PCR. The purified libraries were quantified using a Qubit 3.0 fluorometer, sized with a Bioanalyzer 2100, and then quantified again using the KAPA Library Quantification kit. A separate single-read 150-cycle Illumina NextSeq 550 flow cell was used to sequence each immunoSEQ 96-well plate. Per the authors' processing: The immunoSEQ output contained only junctional sequences without quality scores, so filtering could not match that applied to full-length reads. Sequences were annotated with PyIR, a Python wrapper for IgBLAST v1.9, and V/J genes and CDR3 were assigned using IMGT germline references. Reads with weak V/J assignments (E-value above 1e-6), missing CDR3, stop codons, out-of-frame junctions, or ambiguous translated residues were removed. A V3J clonotype was defined by an identical inferred V gene, J gene, and CDR3 amino acid sequence. The percentage overlap between two repertoires was calculated by dividing the number of shared unique clonotypes by the size of the smaller repertoire. Richness of each repertoire was evaluated using RTK rarefaction, the Chao1 estimator, and Recon v2.1 estimates of unobserved clonotypes. Generation probabilities for all TCRbeta clonotypes obtained by the gDNA method from several donors were computed using OLGA. TCRdb retrieved this table from immuneACCESS and kept in-frame rearrangements only. Not all clones are present; in checked studies, unresolved V genes account for under half, and no reason is known for the remainder. From that table come the V and J calls and clone size; the DNA was used to work out D and trimming. This sample gives 2,500,000 or so clones in total; about nine tenths of them show up just once. The ten top clones hold 0.37% of the sample.

Cut back by 4 bases and 7 bases, the V and J ends lie 13 bases apart. Based on the germline V gene, the CDR1 and CDR2 sequences are MGHRA and YSYEKL. From cysteine to phenylalanine, the CDR3 is 13 amino acids long. The DNA shown is the 39-base CDR3, in frame from base 1. The V and J segments used are TRBV4-1 and TRBJ1-1; TRBD1 is possibly the D segment (6 matching bases). The material sequenced was naive CD4+ T cells from PBMCs. The sample's cell subset or site label, decoded: CD45RA+ positively selected. The sequence was collected from a man younger than 35 in good health. Some clones in this sample may be carry-over from other donors' samples. The bases are TGCGCCAGCAGCCCCGGACAGTTCCTTGAAGCTTTCTTT. It codes for CASSPGQFLEAFF.